This T cell receptor beta chain was identified in a study of blood T cell repertoires in COVID-19. The CDR3 consists of 17 residues. The V gene end was trimmed by 5 bases and the J gene end by 0 bases; junction bases not matched to a gene: 12. Germline assignment: CDR1 LNHDA and CDR2 SQIVND (reference sequence). Method: immunoSEQ multiplex PCR; TCRdb's copy keeps in-frame clones and lacks some. The sample yields about 250,000 clones, roughly 82% seen once. This chain links TRBV19 with TRBJ1-2; 7 nucleotides agree with TRBD1. The receptor was derived from a woman older than 75 with active or convalescent COVID-19. The specimen was peripheral blood. The CDR3 loop reads CASSPLAGQSTNYGYTF. The CDR3 DNA sequence: TGTGCCAGTAGTCCCCTTGCGGGACAGAGTACTAACTATGGCTACACCTTC. Supplemented by reference TRBV19 and TRBJ1-2, the full variable domain reads DGGITQSPKYLFRKEGQNVTLSCEQNLNHDAMYWYRQDPGQGLRLIYYSQIVNDFQKGDIAEGYSVSREKKESFPLTVTSAQKNPTAFYLCASSPLAGQSTNYGYTFGSGTRLTVV.